This TCR beta chain was found in a study of blood T cell repertoires in COVID-19. About the study: Material from acute and convalescent COVID-19 was sourced from the United States, Italy and Spain. Sources were T cells, B-cell-depleted T cells, or PBMCs; the material itself was cDNA or gDNA.

TCRdb's table, derived via immunoSEQ multiplex PCR, lists solely in-frame clones and lacks some. Of 300,000 or so clones in the sample, roughly 90% were seen once. The ends were cut back, 0 bases at V and 4 bases at J, with 7 bases in the middle. Germline CDR1 reads SGHTS; CDR2 reads YDEGEE. CDR3 size: 13 residues. The chain has TRBV5-8 and TRBJ1-2, with D possibly being TRBD1 (5 bases). The sequenced sample consisted of peripheral blood. This TCR came from a woman aged 30 to 39 with COVID-19, enrolled during active disease. The CDR3 DNA is TGTGCCAGCAGCTTGGTACAGGCCTATGGCTACACCTTC. Translated: CASSLVQAYGYTF. Full variable domain (outside the CDR3, taken from reference TRBV5-8 and TRBJ1-2): EAGVTQSPTHLIKTRGQQATLRCSPISGHTSVYWYQQALGLGLQFLLWYDEGEERNRGNFPPRFSGRQFPNYSSELNVNALELEDSALYLCASSLVQAYGYTFGSGTRLTVV.